This TCR beta chain emerged from a study of T-cell memory formation after mild COVID-19. Overall study results and limits: Clones that got smaller from day 15 to 85 had even CD4/CD8, while clones growing later tipped toward CD4+.

This clonotype was seen a few times. Its antigen is unidentified. Trimming removed 4 bases from V and 5 bases from J, with 9 bases in between. Germline-derived CDR1 and CDR2 are SGHRS and YFSETQ. There are 12 residues in the CDR3. TCRdb analysed the 5' RACE reads with MiXCR anew, one entry per CDR3 protein. There are about 210,000 distinct CDR3 sequences in the sample; around 30% occur only once, and around 10% lies in the top ten. This chain connects TRBV5-1 to TRBJ1-1; D uncertain. This clonotype was sampled from an adult woman who had mild COVID-19 (a few samples of this study predate the infection). Cell type and time point are not known. Sequencing was done on a sample of PBMCs or a T cell subset sorted from them (not recorded which). The CDR3 nucleotides read TGCGCCAGCAGCCGGACGGGAACTGAAGCTTTCTTT. Amino acids: CASSRTGTEAFF.